Following are 14 T cell receptor beta chains from one sample sequenced in a study of T-cell memory formation after mild COVID-19. MiXCR, applied by TCRdb to the 5' RACE reads, yields one record per CDR3 protein. The data show around 310,000 distinct CDR3 sequences, 13% to 15% seen once. The sample taken for sequencing was PBMCs or a T cell subset sorted from them (not recorded which). All receptors derive from a man younger than 35 who had mild COVID-19 (a few samples of this study predate the infection). Cell type and time point are not known.

The CDR3 DNA reads as TGTGCCAGCAGCCAAGCCGATGAGCAGTTCTTC. Its translation is CASSQADEQFF. This chain links TRBV3-1 with TRBJ2-1; D remains ambiguous. Germline V gives CDR1 LGHDT, CDR2 YNNKEL (reference sequence). CDR3 length: 11 amino acids. Between the trimmed V and J ends, which lost 1 base and 8 bases, there was a span of 3 bases.

This rearrangement joins TRBV12-3 or TRBV12-4 to TRBJ1-5; no definite D call. The V end lost 5 bases, the J end lost 7 bases, and 9 bases lay between the germline ends. The CDR3 length is 12 residues. The DNA of the CDR3 is TGTGCCAGCAGTCGGGTTTGGCAGCCCCAGCATTTT. This encodes CASSRVWQPQHF.

The CDR3 reads CASSWMGTEAFF. CDR3 in DNA: TGTGCCAGCAGCTGGATGGGAACTGAAGCTTTCTTT. The chain uses TRBV7-2 and TRBJ1-1; D is uncertain. Germline values: CDR1 SGHTA, CDR2 FQGNSA. The CDR3 extends over 12 amino acids. The V and J ends lost 4 bases and 5 bases respectively, with 8 bases between them.

The V call is TRBV20-1, the J call TRBJ2-1; the D call may be TRBD1 or TRBD2 (6 bases each). CDR3 length: 15 amino acids. Germline values: CDR1 DFQATT, CDR2 SNEGSKA (reference sequence). Trimming shortened V by 5 bases and J by 3 bases, and 17 bases separated the two germline ends. In DNA form, the CDR3 reads TGCAGTGCTGATGAGACGGGGGCGGACTACAATGAGCAGTTCTTC. Translating it yields CSADETGADYNEQFF.

This clonotype was seen more than once but under ten times. The rearrangement uses TRBV25-1 and TRBJ1-1, with no clear D. The V gene lost 8 bases and the J gene lost 0 bases, with 13 bases spanning the gap. Per the germline V gene, CDR1 is MGHDK and CDR2 is SYGVNS. The CDR3 extends over 14 amino acids. The CDR3 reads CASVKGALNTEAFF. CDR3 bases: TGTGCCAGCGTGAAGGGTGCCCTGAACACTGAAGCTTTCTTT.

The chain recombines TRBV19 with TRBJ1-6; 9 nucleotides agree with TRBD1. This CDR3 comprises 14 residues. The germline CDR1 and CDR2 sequences are LNHDA and SQIVND (reference sequence). The J segment lost 10 bases and the V segment lost 6 bases, leaving 7 bases of the junction unmatched. Here the CDR3 DNA reads TGTGCCAGTAGATTGGACAGGGGAGGATCACCCCTCCACTTT. Translated: CASRLDRGGSPLHF.

This clonotype was observed a few times. J is TRBJ1-3 and V is TRBV10-3; D might be TRBD1 (5 bases). The CDR3 spans 16 residues. Per germline, CDR1 ENHRY and CDR2 SYGVKD. The V gene lost 5 bases and the J gene lost 0 bases, with 14 bases spanning the gap. The CDR3 region is CAISSFGAHSGNTIYF. CDR3 bases: TGTGCCATCAGTTCCTTTGGGGCCCACTCTGGAAACACCATATATTTT.

This clonotype has just a few counts. The chain couples TRBV28 to TRBJ1-5; D gene ambiguous. Germline lookup yields CDR1 MDHEN and CDR2 SYDVKM. Trimming took off 5 bases at V and 5 bases at J, with 7 bases between the two ends. The CDR3 covers 12 residues. CDR3 sequence (DNA): TGTGCCAGCAGTCCAATCCATCAGCCCCAGCATTTT. Its protein is CASSPIHQPQHF.

This clonotype was counted only a few times. The chain carries TRBV6-5 and TRBJ2-7; D possibly uses TRBD1 or TRBD2 (5 bases each). There are 15 residues in the CDR3. Germline CDR1 and CDR2: MNHEY and SVGAGI. V lost 6 bases, J lost 0 bases, and 15 bases lay in between. The CDR3 loop is CASSPTGTHSYEQYF. The DNA of the CDR3 is TGTGCCAGCAGCCCAACCGGGACGCACTCCTACGAGCAGTACTTC.

This chain links TRBV3-2 with TRBJ2-7; whether TRBD1, the table's D call, matches the DNA was not checked. TRBV3-2 is annotated as a pseudogene. This CDR3 comprises 18 residues. DNA of the CDR3: TGTGCCAGCAGCCAAGATCGGGATCGGGACGGGGATAGTCACGAGCAGTACTTC. Its protein is CASSQDRDRDGDSHEQYF.

This clonotype turned up a few times. The chain carries TRBV7-6 and TRBJ2-3; D might be TRBD1 or TRBD2, each matching 5 bases. The V gene's germline CDR1 is SGHVS and CDR2 FNYEAQ. There are 15 residues in the CDR3. Trimming took off 5 bases at V and 1 base at J, with 13 bases between the two ends. The CDR3 DNA reads as TGTGCCAGCAGCCCCCCGTTGGGGGGCACAGATACGCAGTATTTT. Translating it yields CASSPPLGGTDTQYF.

This clonotype has only a few counts. The gene calls are TRBV5-1 and TRBJ1-1; D remains unclear. Germline-derived CDR1 and CDR2 are SGHRS and YFSETQ. The CDR3 length is 15 residues. With 1 base removed from V and 1 base from J, the gap between germline ends came to 11 bases. In nucleotides, the CDR3 is TGCGCCAGCAGCTTGCTACTGTCAGAGAACACTGAAGCTTTCTTT. It codes for CASSLLLSENTEAFF.

This clonotype has ten or more counts. The V and J genes are TRBV5-1 and TRBJ2-6; D is unclear. Germline lookup yields CDR1 SGHRS and CDR2 YFSETQ. The CDR3 spans 14 residues. V was trimmed by 3 bases and J by 4 bases, leaving 8 bases between them. The CDR3 is CASSWYSGANVLTF. The CDR3 DNA is TGCGCCAGCAGCTGGTACAGCGGGGCCAACGTCCTGACTTTC.

This clonotype was seen many times. The chain links TRBV5-1 to TRBJ2-1, with 7 bases lining up with TRBD2. The CDR3 contains 15 residues. The germline CDR1 and CDR2 sequences are SGHRS and YFSETQ. Trimming cost V 4 bases and J 3 bases; bases outside gene matches: 7. CDR3 sequence: CASSLGLNYYNEQFF. The CDR3 DNA follows: TGCGCCAGCAGCCTGGGACTAAATTACTACAATGAGCAGTTCTTC.